The 20 T cell receptor beta chains below come from one sample, sequenced in a study of cytomegalovirus exposure and HLA in healthy donors. Measured with immunoSEQ multiplex PCR; TCRdb has only the in-frame clones, and not every one. The sample yields 180,000 or so clones, 80% to 90% seen once. Sequencing was done on a sample of PBMCs. All receptors derive from a woman aged 30 to 39 in good health and CMV-seronegative.

The genes are TRBV5-6 and TRBJ2-4, with D tentatively TRBD1 (6 bases). V dropped 2 bases and J dropped 2 bases, with 11 bases sitting between them. CDR1 is SGHDT, CDR2 YYEEEE, per germline. The CDR3 is 15 amino acids. The CDR3 nucleotides are TGTGCCAGCAGCTTACTCAGGGGCTCCAAAAACATTCAGTACTTC. Residues: CASSLLRGSKNIQYF.

The chain joins TRBV5-4 to TRBJ2-7; 9 nucleotides agree with TRBD2. CDR1 is SGHNT, CDR2 YYREEE, per germline (reference sequence). CDR3 length: 15 residues. With 0 bases clipped from V and 2 bases from J, the junction kept 3 bases outside the gene matches. The CDR3 DNA sequence: TGTGCCAGCAGCTTGGCCGGCGGGGGGGCCTACGAGCAGTACTTC. This sequence encodes CASSLAGGGAYEQYF.

This chain joins TRBV6-1 and TRBJ1-5; D not certain. This CDR3 has 15 amino acids. Trimming took off 7 bases at V and 2 bases at J, with 15 bases between the two ends. The V gene's germline CDR1 is MNHNS and CDR2 SASEGT. DNA for the CDR3: TGTGCCAGCAAGTGGGCAGGAATGGGCAATCAGCCCCAGCATTTT. Its translation: CASKWAGMGNQPQHF.

V gene TRBV25-1 combines with J gene TRBJ1-3; no definite D call. The CDR3 consists of 14 residues. V dropped 1 base and J dropped 2 bases, with 6 bases sitting between them. Germline lookup yields CDR1 MGHDK and CDR2 SYGVNS. Here the CDR3 reads CASSELTTGNTIYF. In DNA, the CDR3 is TGTGCCAGCAGTGAATTGACAACTGGAAACACCATATATTTT.

The V gene is TRBV5-4, the J gene TRBJ2-7, with TRBD2 matching 7 bases. This CDR3 is 15 amino acids long. V lost 1 base and J lost 0; bases outside the gene matches: 4. Per germline, CDR1 SGHNT and CDR2 YYREEE (reference sequence). CDR3 protein: CASSLRRGYSYEQYF. The CDR3 DNA reads as TGTGCCAGCAGCTTGAGGCGGGGGTACTCCTACGAGCAGTACTTC.

In its sample, this clone was seen once. The chain has TRBV5-1 and TRBJ2-5, with TRBD2 matching 11 bases. Germline loops: CDR1 SGHRS, CDR2 YFSETQ. Trimming took 0 bases from V and 4 from J; bases not matched to a gene: 2. This CDR3 spans 15 amino acids. This CDR3 reads CASSLGLAGLETQYF. CDR3 DNA sequence: TGCGCCAGCAGCTTGGGACTAGCGGGGTTAGAGACCCAGTACTTC.

V gene TRBV27 combines with J gene TRBJ1-4; D is unclear. Germline lookup yields CDR1 MNHEY and CDR2 SMNVEV (reference sequence). The CDR3 loop spans 16 amino acids. Trimming left V 1 base short and J 3 bases short, with 12 bases between. DNA of the CDR3: TGTGCCAGCAGTTTATTCTGGGCAACTTCTAATGAAAAACTGTTTTTT. Its translation is CASSLFWATSNEKLFF.

This chain connects TRBV6-6 to TRBJ2-7; the match to TRBD1 covers 7 bases. V lost 10 bases and J lost 3; bases outside the gene matches: 12. The V gene's germline CDR1 is MNHNY and CDR2 SVGAGI (reference sequence). The CDR3 covers 14 residues. The CDR3 DNA reads TGTGCCACCCTCGAAAGACAGGGTGACTACGAGCAGTACTTC. Residues: CATLERQGDYEQYF.

The chain combines TRBV9 with TRBJ2-3; 11 bases line up with TRBD2. Trimming cost V 5 bases and J 2 bases; bases outside gene matches: 7. This CDR3 has 16 residues. Germline V gives CDR1 SGDLS, CDR2 YYNGEE. The CDR3 is CASSEETSGATDTQYF. The CDR3 bases are TGTGCCAGCAGTGAGGAGACTAGCGGGGCCACAGATACGCAGTATTTT.

The chain uses TRBV11-2 and TRBJ2-7; 9 nucleotides align to TRBD1. Germline lookup yields CDR1 SGHAT and CDR2 FQNNGV. Trimming took 1 base from V and 4 from J; bases not matched to a gene: 11. The CDR3 loop spans 17 amino acids. For the CDR3, the DNA is TGTGCCAGCAGCTTAGGGAGAAGGGACAGGGTTGGGTACGAGCAGTACTTC. Translation gives CASSLGRRDRVGYEQYF. Supplemented by reference TRBV11-2 and TRBJ2-7, the full variable domain reads EAGVAQSPRYKIIEKRQSVAFWCNPISGHATLYWYQQILGQGPKLLIQFQNNGVVDDSQLPKDRFSAERLKGVDSTLKIQPAKLEDSAVYLCASSLGRRDRVGYEQYFGPGTRLTVT.

This clone was seen a few times. J is TRBJ1-2 and V is TRBV6-5; possible D gene TRBD1, 5 bases. Germline V CDR1 and CDR2: MNHEY, SVGAGI. The CDR3 spans 13 residues. The V end was cut by 6 bases, the J end by 1 base, with 9 bases between. DNA for the CDR3: TGTGCCAGCAGAGAAGGGGATAACTATGGCTACACCTTC. It encodes CASREGDNYGYTF.

The rearrangement uses TRBV2 and TRBJ1-3, with 10 bases that match TRBD1. Germline CDR1 is SNHLY and CDR2 is FYNNEI. The V gene end was trimmed by 9 bases and the J gene end by 0 bases; junction bases not matched to a gene: 11. This CDR3 region has 17 residues. CDR3 in DNA: TGTGCCAGTCGGGACAGGGGTTCAAGGAGCTCTGGAAACACCATATATTTT. Translated: CASRDRGSRSSGNTIYF.

The chain employs TRBV6-1 and TRBJ1-2, with D possibly TRBD1 on 6 matching bases. The germline V gene has CDR1 MNHNS and CDR2 SASEGT. The CDR3 sequence is 13 residues long. V lost 1 base and J lost 6, with 9 bases in between. The CDR3 loop is CASSEGGLNGYTF. The CDR3 DNA follows: TGTGCCAGCAGTGAAGGGGGGCTTAATGGCTACACCTTC.

The chain joins TRBV19 to TRBJ1-2, with 8 positions matching TRBD1. Unmatched junction bases numbered 7, after V lost 5 bases and J lost 2 bases. This CDR3 has 15 residues. Per germline, CDR1 LNHDA and CDR2 SQIVND (reference sequence). The CDR3 DNA follows: TGTGCCAGTAGTCCACAGGGGGTTAGGAACTATGGCTACACCTTC. Residues: CASSPQGVRNYGYTF.

The rearrangement links TRBV5-6 to TRBJ2-1; D possibly corresponds to TRBD2 (6 bases). V was clipped by 1 base and J by 4 bases, with 15 bases between them. Looked up from germline, CDR1 is SGHDT and CDR2 is YYEEEE. The CDR3 is made up of 16 amino acids. The CDR3 region is CASSLRRTTLYNEQFF. The CDR3 nucleotides are TGTGCCAGCAGCTTGCGGAGGACTACCTTATACAATGAGCAGTTCTTC. Complete variable domain (other parts from reference TRBV5-6 and TRBJ2-1): DAGVTQSPTHLIKTRGQQVTLRCSPKSGHDTVSWYQQALGQGPQFIFQYYEEEERQRGNFPDRFSGHQFPNYSSELNVNALLLGDSALYLCASSLRRTTLYNEQFFGPGTRLTVL.

The V and J genes are TRBV18 and TRBJ2-7; D not certain. The CDR3 extends over 12 amino acids. Trimming pared 4 bases from V and 1 base from J, leaving 5 bases between. Germline V gives CDR1 KGHSH, CDR2 LQKENI. The CDR3: CASSQSSYEQYF. The CDR3 DNA reads TGTGCCAGCTCACAATCTTCCTACGAGCAGTACTTC.

J is TRBJ2-5 and V is TRBV7-6, with D maybe TRBD2 (6 bases). The germline V gene has CDR1 SGHVS and CDR2 FNYEAQ. Trimming stripped 1 base from V and 5 bases from J, with 14 bases between. This CDR3 contains 15 residues. The CDR3 reads CASSLGTGVSETQYF. The CDR3 region has the DNA TGTGCCAGCAGCTTAGGGACGGGGGTATCCGAGACCCAGTACTTC.

The V gene is TRBV9, the J gene TRBJ2-7, with D maybe TRBD1 (6 bases). Between the trimmed V and J ends, which lost 7 bases and 3 bases, there was a span of 20 bases. The CDR3 is 15 residues long. CDR1 SGDLS and CDR2 YYNGEE come from the germline V gene. The CDR3 bases are TGTGCCAGCGGTCCCCGACAGGAGCCGAACTACGAGCAGTACTTC. This sequence encodes CASGPRQEPNYEQYF.

The V call is TRBV4-2, the J call TRBJ1-2; D is undetermined. CDR1 LGHNA and CDR2 YNFKEQ come from the germline V gene. The CDR3 contains 14 residues. V was cut by 2 bases and J by 7 bases, with 14 bases left in between. CDR3 protein: CASSQTPRVRGYTF. In DNA, the CDR3 is TGTGCCAGCAGCCAAACACCCCGGGTTCGTGGCTACACCTTC.

The chain joins TRBV4-2 to TRBJ1-6; 9 positions match TRBD1. The V segment lost 2 bases and the J segment 9 bases; nucleotides outside the gene matches: 11. The CDR3 has 17 residues. Germline CDR1 LGHNA, CDR2 YNFKEQ. CDR3 in amino acids: CASSQKPGQGNSSPLHF. The CDR3 DNA reads as TGTGCCAGCAGCCAAAAGCCCGGACAGGGGAACAGTTCACCCCTCCACTTT.